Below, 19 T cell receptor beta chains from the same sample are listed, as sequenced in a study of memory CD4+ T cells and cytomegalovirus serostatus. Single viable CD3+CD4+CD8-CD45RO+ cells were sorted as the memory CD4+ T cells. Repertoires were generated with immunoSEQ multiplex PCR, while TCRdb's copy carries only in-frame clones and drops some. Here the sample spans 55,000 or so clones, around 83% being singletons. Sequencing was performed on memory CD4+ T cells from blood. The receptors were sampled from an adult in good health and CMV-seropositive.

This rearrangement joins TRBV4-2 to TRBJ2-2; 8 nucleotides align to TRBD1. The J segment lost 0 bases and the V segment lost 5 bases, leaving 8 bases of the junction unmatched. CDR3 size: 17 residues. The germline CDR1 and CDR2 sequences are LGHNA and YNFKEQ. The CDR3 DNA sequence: TGTGCCAGCAGCTTCGGACAGGGAAACGCGAACACCGGGGAGCTGTTTTTT. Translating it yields CASSFGQGNANTGELFF.

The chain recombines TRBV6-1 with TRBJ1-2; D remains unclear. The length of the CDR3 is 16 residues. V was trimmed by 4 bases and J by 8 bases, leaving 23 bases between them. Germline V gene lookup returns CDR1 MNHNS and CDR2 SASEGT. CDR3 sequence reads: CASSARSTRRGQGYTF. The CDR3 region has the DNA TGTGCCAGCAGTGCCCGCTCTACCCGACGGGGTCAGGGCTACACCTTC.

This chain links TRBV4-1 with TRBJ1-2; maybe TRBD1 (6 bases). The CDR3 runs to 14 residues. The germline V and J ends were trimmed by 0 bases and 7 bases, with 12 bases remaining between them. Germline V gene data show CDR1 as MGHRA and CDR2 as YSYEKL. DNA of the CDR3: TGCGCCAGCAGCCAAGATAGGGGGGTAGGTGGCTACACCTTC. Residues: CASSQDRGVGGYTF.

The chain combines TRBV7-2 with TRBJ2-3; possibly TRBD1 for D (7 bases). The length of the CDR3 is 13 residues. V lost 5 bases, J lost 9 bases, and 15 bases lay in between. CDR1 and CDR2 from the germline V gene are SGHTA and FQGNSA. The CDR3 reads CASSNDRAGTQYF. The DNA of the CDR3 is TGTGCCAGCAGCAACGACAGGGCGGGGACGCAGTATTTT.

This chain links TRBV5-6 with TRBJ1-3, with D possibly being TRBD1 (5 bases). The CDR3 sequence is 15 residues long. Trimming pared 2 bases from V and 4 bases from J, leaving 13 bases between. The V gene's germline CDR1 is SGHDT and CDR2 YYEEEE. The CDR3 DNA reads TGTGCCAGCAGCTTTTGGTCAGGGACCGGAAACACCATATATTTT. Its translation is CASSFWSGTGNTIYF.

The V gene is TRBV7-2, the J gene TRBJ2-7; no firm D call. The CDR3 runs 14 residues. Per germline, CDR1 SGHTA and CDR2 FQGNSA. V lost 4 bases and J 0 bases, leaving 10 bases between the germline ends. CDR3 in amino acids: CASSSNYRSYEQYF. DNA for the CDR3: TGTGCCAGCAGCTCCAACTACCGCTCCTACGAGCAGTACTTC.

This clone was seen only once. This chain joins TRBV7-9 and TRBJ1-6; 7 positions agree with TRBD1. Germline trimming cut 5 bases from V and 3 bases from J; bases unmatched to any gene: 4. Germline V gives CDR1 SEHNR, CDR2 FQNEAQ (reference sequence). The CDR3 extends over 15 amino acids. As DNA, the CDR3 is TGTGCCAGCAGCAAACAGGGGATCTATAATTCACCCCTCCACTTT. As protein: CASSKQGIYNSPLHF. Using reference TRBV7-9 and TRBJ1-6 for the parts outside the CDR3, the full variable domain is DTGVSQNPRHKITKRGQNVTFRCDPISEHNRLYWYRQTLGQGPEFLTYFQNEAQLEKSRLLSDRFSAERPKGSFSTLEIQRTEQGDSAMYLCASSKQGIYNSPLHFGNGTRLTVT.

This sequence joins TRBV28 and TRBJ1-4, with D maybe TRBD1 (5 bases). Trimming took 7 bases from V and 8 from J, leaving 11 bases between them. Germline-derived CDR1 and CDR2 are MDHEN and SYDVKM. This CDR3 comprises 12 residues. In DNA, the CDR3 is TGTGCCAGCAAAGGAGGGGACGAAAAACTGTTTTTT. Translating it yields CASKGGDEKLFF.

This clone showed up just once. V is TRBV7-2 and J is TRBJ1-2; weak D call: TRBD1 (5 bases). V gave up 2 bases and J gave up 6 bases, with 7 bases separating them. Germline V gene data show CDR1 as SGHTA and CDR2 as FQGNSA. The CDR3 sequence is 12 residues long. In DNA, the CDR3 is TGTGCCAGCAGCTTACAGGGTAATGGCTACACCTTC. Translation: CASSLQGNGYTF.

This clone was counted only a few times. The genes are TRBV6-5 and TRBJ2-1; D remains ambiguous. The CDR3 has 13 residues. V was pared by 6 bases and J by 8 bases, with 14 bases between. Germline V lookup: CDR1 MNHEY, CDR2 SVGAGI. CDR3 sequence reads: CASRLGWGYEQFF. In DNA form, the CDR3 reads TGTGCCAGCAGGCTCGGGTGGGGATATGAGCAGTTCTTC.

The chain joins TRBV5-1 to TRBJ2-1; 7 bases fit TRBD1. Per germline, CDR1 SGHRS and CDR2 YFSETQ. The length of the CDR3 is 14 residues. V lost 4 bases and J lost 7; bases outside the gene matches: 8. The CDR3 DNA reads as TGCGCCAGCAGCCCACAGGGGATTGTTAATGAGCAGTTCTTC. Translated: CASSPQGIVNEQFF.

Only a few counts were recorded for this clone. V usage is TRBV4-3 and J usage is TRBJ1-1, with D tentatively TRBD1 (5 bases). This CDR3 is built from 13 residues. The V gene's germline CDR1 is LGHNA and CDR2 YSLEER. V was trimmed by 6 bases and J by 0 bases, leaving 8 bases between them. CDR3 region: CASRQVMNTEAFF. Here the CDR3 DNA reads TGCGCCAGCAGACAGGTCATGAACACTGAAGCTTTCTTT.

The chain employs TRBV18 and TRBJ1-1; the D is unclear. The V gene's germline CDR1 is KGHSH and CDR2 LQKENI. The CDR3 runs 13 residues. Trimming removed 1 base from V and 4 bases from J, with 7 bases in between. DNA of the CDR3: TGTGCCAGCTCACCACAGGGCGGCACTGAAGCTTTCTTT. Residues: CASSPQGGTEAFF.

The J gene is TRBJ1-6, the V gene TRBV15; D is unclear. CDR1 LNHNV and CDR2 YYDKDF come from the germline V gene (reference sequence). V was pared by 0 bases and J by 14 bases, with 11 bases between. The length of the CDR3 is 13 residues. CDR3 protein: CATSRDWVSSLHF. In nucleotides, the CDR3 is TGTGCCACCAGCAGAGATTGGGTCTCGTCCCTCCACTTT.

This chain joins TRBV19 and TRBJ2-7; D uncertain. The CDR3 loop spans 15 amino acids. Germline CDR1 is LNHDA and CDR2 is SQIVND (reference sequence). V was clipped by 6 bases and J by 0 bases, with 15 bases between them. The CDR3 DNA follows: TGTGCCAGTAGCCCAACATCGGCGTACTCCTACGAGCAGTACTTC. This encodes CASSPTSAYSYEQYF.

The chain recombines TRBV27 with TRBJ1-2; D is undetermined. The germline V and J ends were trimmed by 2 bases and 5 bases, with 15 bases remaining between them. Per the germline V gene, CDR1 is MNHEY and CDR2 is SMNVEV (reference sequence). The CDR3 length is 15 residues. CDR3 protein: CASSLRAARSYGYTF. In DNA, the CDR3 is TGTGCCAGCAGTTTAAGGGCCGCACGCTCGTATGGCTACACCTTC.

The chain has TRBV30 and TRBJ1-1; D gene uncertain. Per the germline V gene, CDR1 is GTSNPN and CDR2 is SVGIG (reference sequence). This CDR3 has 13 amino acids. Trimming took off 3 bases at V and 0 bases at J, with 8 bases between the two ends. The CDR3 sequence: CAWSHTVNTEAFF. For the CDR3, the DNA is TGTGCCTGGAGCCATACGGTGAACACTGAAGCTTTCTTT.

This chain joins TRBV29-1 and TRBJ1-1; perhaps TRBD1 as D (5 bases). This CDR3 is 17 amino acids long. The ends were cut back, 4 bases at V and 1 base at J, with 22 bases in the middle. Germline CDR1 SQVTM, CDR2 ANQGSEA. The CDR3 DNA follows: TGCAGCGTTGCGGGAGTCGGGGAAAGGGGTGGGAACACTGAAGCTTTCTTT. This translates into CSVAGVGERGGNTEAFF. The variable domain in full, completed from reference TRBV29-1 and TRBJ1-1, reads SAVISQKPSRDICQRGTSLTIQCQVDSQVTMMFWYRQQPGQSLTLIATANQGSEATYESGFVIDKFPISRPNLTFSTLTVSNMSPEDSSIYLCSVAGVGERGGNTEAFFGQGTRLTVV.

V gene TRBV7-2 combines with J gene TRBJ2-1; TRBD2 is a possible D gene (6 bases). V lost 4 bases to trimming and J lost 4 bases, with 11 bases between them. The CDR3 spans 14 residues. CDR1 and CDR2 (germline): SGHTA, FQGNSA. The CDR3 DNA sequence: TGTGCCAGCAGCTGGGCCGGGAGTTACAATGAGCAGTTCTTC. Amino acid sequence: CASSWAGSYNEQFF.